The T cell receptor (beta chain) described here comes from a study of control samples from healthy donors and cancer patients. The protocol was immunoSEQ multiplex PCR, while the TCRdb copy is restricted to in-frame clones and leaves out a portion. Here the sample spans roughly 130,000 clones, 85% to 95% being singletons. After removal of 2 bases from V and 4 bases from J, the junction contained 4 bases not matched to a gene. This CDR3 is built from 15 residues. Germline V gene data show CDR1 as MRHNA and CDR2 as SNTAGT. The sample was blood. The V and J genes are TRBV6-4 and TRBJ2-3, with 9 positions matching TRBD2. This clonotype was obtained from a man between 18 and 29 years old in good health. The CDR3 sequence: CASSDIAGEADTQYF. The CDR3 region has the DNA TGTGCCAGCAGTGACATAGCGGGGGAGGCAGATACGCAGTATTTT.